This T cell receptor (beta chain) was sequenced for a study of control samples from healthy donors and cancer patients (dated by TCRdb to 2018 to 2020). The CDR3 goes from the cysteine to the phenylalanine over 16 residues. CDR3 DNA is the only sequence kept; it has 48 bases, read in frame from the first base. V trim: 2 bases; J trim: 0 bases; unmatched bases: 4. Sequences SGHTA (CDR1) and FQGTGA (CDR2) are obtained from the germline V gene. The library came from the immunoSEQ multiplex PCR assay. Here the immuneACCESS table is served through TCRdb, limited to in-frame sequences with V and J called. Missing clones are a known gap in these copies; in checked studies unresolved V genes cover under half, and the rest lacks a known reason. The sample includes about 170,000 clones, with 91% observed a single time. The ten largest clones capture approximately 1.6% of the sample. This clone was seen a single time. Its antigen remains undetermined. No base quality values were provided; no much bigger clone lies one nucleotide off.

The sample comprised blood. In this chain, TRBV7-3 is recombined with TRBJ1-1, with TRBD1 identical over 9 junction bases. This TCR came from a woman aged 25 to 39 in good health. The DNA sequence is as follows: TGTGCCAGCAGCTTAGTGGGACAGGGCATGAACACTGAAGCTTTCTTT. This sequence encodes CASSLVGQGMNTEAFF.